This is a list of T cell receptor beta chains from one sample in a study of Graves' ophthalmopathy and Graves' hyperthyroidism. TCRdb called the multiplex PCR reads again in MiXCR, with one record for every CDR3 protein. The repertoire has about 1.2 million distinct CDR3 sequences, about 35% of them found once; the top ten carry more than 9.5%. The sequenced sample consisted of peripheral blood or thyroid tissue (not recorded which). The source of these receptors is an adult man with Graves' hyperthyroidism. The CDR3 runs from the conserved cysteine through the conserved F or W. A D gene is named only where the DNA matches it firmly. Clone size is stated in some rows and not others, as once, few, many or a class when expanded.

NA | TRBJ2-6 | TRBV7-9 | NA | TGTGCCAGCAGCTTGGGGGCTAGCGGCTCTGGGACCAACGTCCTGACTTTC | CASSLGASGSGTNVLTF
NA | TRBJ1-1 | TRBV7-2 | NA | TGTGCCAGCAGCTATACAGGGAGGAGTAGCACTGAAGCTTTCTTT | CASSYTGRSSTEAFF
many | TRBJ1-1 | TRBV29-1 | NA | TGCAGCGTTGAATTTGGGGCGAACACTGAAGCTTTCTTT | CSVEFGANTEAFF
many | TRBJ2-5 | TRBV7-9 | NA | TGTGCAGGGGAATCCCAAGAGACCCAGTACTTC | CAGESQETQYF
few | TRBJ1-3 | TRBV7-2 | TRBD1 | TGTGCCAGCAGCCCCAGGGGGTTCTCTGGAAACACCATATATTTT | CASSPRGFSGNTIYF
few | TRBJ1-1 | TRBV6-5 | NA | TGTGCCAGCAGTTCTCGCCGGGAGGGGAGGTACACTGAAGCTTTCTTT | CASSSRREGRYTEAFF
NA | TRBJ2-7 | TRBV10-2 | NA | TGCGCCAGCAGTGCTAGTAGTAAGCAGTACTTC | CASSASSKQYF
NA | TRBJ1-2 | TRBV20-1 | NA | TGCAGTGCTAGAGGACCTTTCGGGTACACCTTC | CSARGPFGYTF
many | TRBJ1-4 | TRBV7-9 | TRBD1 | TGTGCCAGCAGCCCACATGGACAGGGTGGGTTGATAGAACTGTTTTTT | CASSPHGQGGLIELFF
few | TRBJ1-6 | TRBV20-1 | NA | TGCAGTGCTAGGTCGGTGGGCGATTCACCCCTCCACTTT | CSARSVGDSPLHF
many | TRBJ2-7 | TRBV12-3/TRBV12-4 | TRBD1 | TGTGCCAGCACCAAGACAGGGCCTCCGTACGAGCAGTACTTC | CASTKTGPPYEQYF
NA | TRBJ1-2 | TRBV15 | NA | TGTGCCACCAGCAGAGGGGTGGCTGGCTACACCTTC | CATSRGVAGYTF
many | TRBJ2-7 | TRBV7-6 | NA | TGTGCCAGCAGCTTCTACGGGACGATATACGAGCAGTACTTC | CASSFYGTIYEQYF
many | TRBJ2-2 | TRBV10-3 | TRBD2 | TGTGCCATCAGGCGAGCGGGACTGAACACCGGGGAGCTGTTTTTT | CAIRRAGLNTGELFF
few | TRBJ1-2 | TRBV2 | TRBD1 | TGTGCCAGCAGGCTACAGGGGGTGTTAGGGGTCTATGGCTACACCTTC | CASRLQGVLGVYGYTF
NA | TRBJ1-5 | TRBV6-5 | NA | TGTGCCAGCAGTTACGTGGGGTTAGAAAATCAGCCCCAGCATTTT | CASSYVGLENQPQHF
NA | TRBJ1-2 | TRBV12-3/TRBV12-4 | TRBD1 | TGTGCCAGCAGTCTCCGGGACAGGGGGCACCCCTACTATGGCTACACCTTC | CASSLRDRGHPYYGYTF
few | TRBJ2-5 | TRBV28 | TRBD2 | TGTGCCAGCTCAAAGGACCGGACTAGCGGGAGGAGACAGTACTTC | CASSKDRTSGRRQYF
many | TRBJ1-1 | TRBV7-8 | TRBD1 | TGTGCCAGCAGCTTGCGGGACAGGAACATGAACACTGAAGCTTTCTTT | CASSLRDRNMNTEAFF
NA | TRBJ2-5 | TRBV12-3/TRBV12-4 | TRBD2 | TGTGCCAGCAGTCTAACCCTAGCGGGAGGGCCCAAAGAGACCCAGTACTTC | CASSLTLAGGPKETQYF
many | TRBJ2-7 | TRBV7-2 | TRBD2 | TGTGCCAGCACTAGCGGGAGCAATAGCGAGCAGTACTTC | CASTSGSNSEQYF
few | TRBJ1-5 | TRBV10-3 | TRBD1 | TGTGCCATCAGCAATACGGGACAGGGCAATCAGCCCCAGCATTTT | CAISNTGQGNQPQHF
few | TRBJ2-5 | TRBV7-3 | NA | TGTGCCAGCAGCAAAGGGTTGGGGGAGACCCAGTACTTC | CASSKGLGETQYF
once | TRBJ2-7 | TRBV6-5 | TRBD1 | TGTGCCAGCAACCTCGGGACAGGGCTTTACGAGCAGTACTTC | CASNLGTGLYEQYF
NA | TRBJ1-2 | TRBV25-1 | NA | TGTGCCCTGGGCGCAAGGGAGTCAAACTATGGCTACACCTTC | CALGARESNYGYTF
NA | TRBJ1-3 | TRBV29-1 | NA | TGCAGCCTCAGGACGAGCTCTGGAAACACCATATATTTT | CSLRTSSGNTIYF
many | TRBJ2-6 | TRBV12-3/TRBV12-4 | TRBD1 | TGTGCCAGCAGTACCACCGGGACAGGGAACGTCCTGACTTTC | CASSTTGTGNVLTF
NA | TRBJ1-1 | TRBV7-2 | NA | TGTGCCAGCGGGGGGTTAAGCGGCGACGCTGAAGCTTTCTTT | CASGGLSGDAEAFF
many | TRBJ2-2 | TRBV7-2 | NA | TGTGCCAGCAGCTTACGGTGGGAGGCTAACACCGGGGAGCTGTTTTTT | CASSLRWEANTGELFF
many | TRBJ2-5 | TRBV24-1 | NA | TGTGCCACCAGTGATTCAACAGGGATAGGAGAGACCCAGTACTTC | CATSDSTGIGETQYF
many | TRBJ2-7 | TRBV14 | TRBD2 | TGTGCCAGCAGCCAAATGGGACTAGCATACTACGAGCAGTACTTC | CASSQMGLAYYEQYF
few | TRBJ1-5 | TRBV2 | NA | TGTGCCAGCAAGAACCCAGGCAGCAATCAGCCCCAGCATTTT | CASKNPGSNQPQHF
few | TRBJ2-7 | TRBV19 | TRBD1 | TGTGCCAGTAGTCACGAGCCCCCCGGGACAGGGCCATACGAGCAGTACTTC | CASSHEPPGTGPYEQYF
many | TRBJ2-5 | TRBV20-1 | TRBD2 | TGCAGTGCTAGAACGGGGGGGGAGACCCAGTACTTC | CSARTGGETQYF
few | TRBJ1-5 | TRBV20-1 | NA | TGCAGTGCTAGAGAAGGACGACTAGCGGGAGGCCACGAGCATTTT | CSAREGRLAGGHEHF
NA | TRBJ1-2 | TRBV6-1 | NA | TGTGCCAGCACCATCGGGCTGATCCATGGCTACACCTTC | CASTIGLIHGYTF
few | TRBJ2-7 | TRBV12-3/TRBV12-4 | NA | TGTGCCAGCAGTTTTGGGGGTACCACCTACGAGCAGTACTTC | CASSFGGTTYEQYF
many | TRBJ1-1 | TRBV29-1 | TRBD1 | TGCAGCGTCGCAGGCAGGGGGCTGGGCACTGAAGCTTTCTTT | CSVAGRGLGTEAFF
NA | TRBJ1-4 | TRBV7-6 | TRBD1 | TGTGCCAGCAGCCCGACAGGGTTCGGGCAAAAACTGTTTTTT | CASSPTGFGQKLFF
NA | TRBJ1-4 | TRBV20-1 | NA | TGCAGTGCCATAGACAGTTGGGAAAAACTGTTTTTT | CSAIDSWEKLFF